One sample yielded the 8 T cell receptor beta chains listed below, sequenced in a study of cytomegalovirus exposure and HLA in healthy donors. A multiplex PCR was run with 60 Vbeta primers and 13 Jbeta primers. Produced via immunoSEQ multiplex PCR; TCRdb's table is partial and in-frame only. The repertoire table contains about 110,000 clones. Sequencing input: PBMCs. The source is a man aged 25 to 45 in good health and CMV-seronegative.

V is TRBV7-8 and J is TRBJ2-5; TRBD2 agrees at 7 bases. CDR3 size: 14 residues. From germline, CDR1 is SGHVS and CDR2 FQNEAQ. The V gene end was trimmed by 3 bases and the J gene end by 3 bases; junction bases not matched to a gene: 4. The CDR3 loop reads CASSLNLAEETQYF. The DNA of the CDR3 is TGTGCCAGCAGCTTGAACCTAGCGGAAGAGACCCAGTACTTC.

The chain is built from TRBV6-6 and TRBJ2-2; D is unresolved. Germline V lookup: CDR1 MNHNY, CDR2 SVGAGI (reference sequence). The CDR3 is 12 amino acids. V lost 8 bases and J lost 5, with 9 bases in between. CDR3 DNA: TGTGCCAGCGCGTTAAAGACCGGGGAGCTGTTTTTT. Translating it yields CASALKTGELFF.

This rearrangement joins TRBV19 to TRBJ2-6; possibly TRBD1 for D (6 bases). CDR3 size: 14 residues. CDR1 is LNHDA and CDR2 is SQIVND in the germline V gene (reference sequence). V was trimmed by 6 bases and J by 1 base, leaving 7 bases between them. The CDR3 DNA reads as TGTGCCAGTAGCACAGGGTCTGGGGCCAACGTCCTGACTTTC. It translates to CASSTGSGANVLTF.

Worth noting for this clone: Relative to the germline gene, one junction end is altered; a read error may explain this. This chain links TRBV5-4 with TRBJ1-2; 8 bases are shared with TRBD1. Per the germline V gene, CDR1 is SGHNT and CDR2 is YYREEE (reference sequence). This CDR3 is built from 15 residues. This CDR3 reads CASSLVARGPRGYTF. CDR3 nucleotide sequence: TGTGCCAGCAGTTTGGTTGCCAGGGGGCCTCGGGGCTACACCTTC.

The CDR3 region is CASSAGPLREQYF. DNA of the CDR3: TGTGCCAGCAGCGCGGGACCGCTCCGTGAGCAGTACTTC. V and J are TRBV11-3 and TRBJ2-7; the D gene is possibly TRBD2 (6 bases). Per the germline V gene, CDR1 is SGHNT and CDR2 is YENEEA. The CDR3 is made up of 13 amino acids. Trimming shortened V by 5 bases and J by 7 bases, and 15 bases separated the two germline ends.

This sequence joins TRBV25-1 and TRBJ1-2; D gene uncertain. The CDR3 contains 15 residues. The V and J ends lost 4 bases and 6 bases respectively, with 18 bases between them. CDR1 and CDR2 from the germline V gene are MGHDK and SYGVNS. CDR3 coding DNA: TGTGCCAGCAGTGTAGGATCGGTTGGCGGTCATGGCTACACCTTC. Its translation is CASSVGSVGGHGYTF.

The V and J genes are TRBV6-1 and TRBJ2-1, with 10 bases lining up with TRBD2. This CDR3 is built from 14 residues. The V segment lost 6 bases and the J segment 5 bases; nucleotides outside the gene matches: 4. Germline-derived CDR1 and CDR2 are MNHNS and SASEGT. This CDR3 reads CASSPTSGDNEQFF. The DNA of the CDR3 is TGTGCCAGCAGCCCTACTAGCGGGGACAATGAGCAGTTCTTC.

CDR3 region: CASYTTGGWETQYF. CDR3 bases: TGTGCCAGCTATACTACAGGGGGCTGGGAGACCCAGTACTTC. The chain uses TRBV6-1 and TRBJ2-5; 9 bases fit TRBD1. V dropped 8 bases and J dropped 5; count of bases not matched to a gene: 9. The CDR3 loop spans 14 amino acids. Looked up from germline, CDR1 is MNHNS and CDR2 is SASEGT.